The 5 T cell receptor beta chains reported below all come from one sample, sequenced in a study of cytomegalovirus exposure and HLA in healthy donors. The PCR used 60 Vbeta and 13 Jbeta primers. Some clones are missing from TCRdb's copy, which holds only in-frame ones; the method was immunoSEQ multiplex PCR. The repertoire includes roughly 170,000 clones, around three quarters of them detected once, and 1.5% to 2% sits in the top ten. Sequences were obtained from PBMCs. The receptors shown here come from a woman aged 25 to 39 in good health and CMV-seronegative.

The CDR3 DNA sequence: TGTGCCAGCAGTGAAGTAGTCATGGAGTCGGAGGGCTACACCTTC. It specifies CASSEVVMESEGYTF. V and J are TRBV2 and TRBJ1-2; D is unresolved. The CDR3 is 15 amino acids. The V and J ends lost 1 base and 8 bases respectively, with 17 bases between them. Per the germline V gene, CDR1 is SNHLY and CDR2 is FYNNEI.

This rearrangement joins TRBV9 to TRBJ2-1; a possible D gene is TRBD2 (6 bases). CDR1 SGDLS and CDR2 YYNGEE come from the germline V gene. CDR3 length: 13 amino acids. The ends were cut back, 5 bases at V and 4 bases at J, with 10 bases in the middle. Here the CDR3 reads CASRGGTYNEQFF. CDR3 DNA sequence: TGTGCCAGCAGAGGCGGGACGTACAATGAGCAGTTCTTC.

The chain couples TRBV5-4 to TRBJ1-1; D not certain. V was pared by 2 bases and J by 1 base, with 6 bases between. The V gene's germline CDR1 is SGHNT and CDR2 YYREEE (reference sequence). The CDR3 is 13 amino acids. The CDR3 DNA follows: TGTGCCAGCAGCTTTCGAGCGAACACTGAAGCTTTCTTT. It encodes CASSFRANTEAFF. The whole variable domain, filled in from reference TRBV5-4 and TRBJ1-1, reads ETGVTQSPTHLIKTRGQQVTLRCSSQSGHNTVSWYQQALGQGPQFIFQYYREEENGRGNFPPRFSGLQFPNYSSELNVNALELDDSALYLCASSFRANTEAFFGQGTRLTVV.

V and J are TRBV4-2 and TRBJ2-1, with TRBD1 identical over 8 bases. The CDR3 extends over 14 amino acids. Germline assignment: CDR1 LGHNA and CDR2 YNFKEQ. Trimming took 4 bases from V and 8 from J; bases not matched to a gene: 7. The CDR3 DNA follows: TGTGCCAGCAGCCCCCGGACAGGGCTGGATGAGCAGTTCTTC. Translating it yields CASSPRTGLDEQFF.

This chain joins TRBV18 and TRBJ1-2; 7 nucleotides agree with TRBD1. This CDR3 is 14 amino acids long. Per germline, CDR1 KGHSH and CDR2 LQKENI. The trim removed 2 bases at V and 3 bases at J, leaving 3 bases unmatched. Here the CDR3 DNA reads TGTGCCAGCTCACCAGGAGGGGGCGACTATGGCTACACCTTC. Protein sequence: CASSPGGGDYGYTF. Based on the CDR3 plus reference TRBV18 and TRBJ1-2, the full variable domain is NAGVMQNPRHLVRRRGQEARLRCSPMKGHSHVYWYRQLPEEGLKFMVYLQKENIIDESGMPKERFSAEFPKEGPSILRIQQVVRGDSAAYFCASSPGGGDYGYTFGSGTRLTVV.